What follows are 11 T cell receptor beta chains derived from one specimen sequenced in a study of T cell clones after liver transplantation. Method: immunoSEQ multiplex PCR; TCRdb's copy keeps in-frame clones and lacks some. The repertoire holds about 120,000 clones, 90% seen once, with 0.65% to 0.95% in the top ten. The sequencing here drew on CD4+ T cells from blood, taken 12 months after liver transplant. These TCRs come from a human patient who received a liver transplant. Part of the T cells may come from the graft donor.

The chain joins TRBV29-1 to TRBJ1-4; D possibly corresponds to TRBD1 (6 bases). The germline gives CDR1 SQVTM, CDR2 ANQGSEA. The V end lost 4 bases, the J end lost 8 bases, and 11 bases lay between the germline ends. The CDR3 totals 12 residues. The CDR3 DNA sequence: TGCAGCGTTGGGGGGGCGAGGGAAAAACTGTTTTTT. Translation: CSVGGAREKLFF. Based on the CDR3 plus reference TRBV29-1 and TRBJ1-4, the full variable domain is SAVISQKPSRDICQRGTSLTIQCQVDSQVTMMFWYRQQPGQSLTLIATANQGSEATYESGFVIDKFPISRPNLTFSTLTVSNMSPEDSSIYLCSVGGAREKLFFGSGTQLSVL.

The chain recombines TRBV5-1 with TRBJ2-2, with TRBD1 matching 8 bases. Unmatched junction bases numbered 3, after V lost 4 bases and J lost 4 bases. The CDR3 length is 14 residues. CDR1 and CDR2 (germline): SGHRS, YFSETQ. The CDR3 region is CASSAGTGTGELFF. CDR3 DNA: TGCGCCAGCAGCGCCGGGACAGGCACCGGGGAGCTGTTTTTT.

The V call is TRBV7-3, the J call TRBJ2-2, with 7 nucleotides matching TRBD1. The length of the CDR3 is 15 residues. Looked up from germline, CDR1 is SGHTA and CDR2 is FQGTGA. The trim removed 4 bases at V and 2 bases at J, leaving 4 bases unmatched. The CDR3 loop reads CASSSGQANTGELFF. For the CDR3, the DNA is TGTGCCAGCAGCTCCGGACAGGCAAACACCGGGGAGCTGTTTTTT.

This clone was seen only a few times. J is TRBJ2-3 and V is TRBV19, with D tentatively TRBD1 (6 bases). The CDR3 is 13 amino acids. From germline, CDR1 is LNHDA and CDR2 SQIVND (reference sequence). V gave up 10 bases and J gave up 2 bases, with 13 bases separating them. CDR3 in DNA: TGTGCCATCTCGGGACAAAACACAGATACGCAGTATTTT. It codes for CAISGQNTDTQYF.

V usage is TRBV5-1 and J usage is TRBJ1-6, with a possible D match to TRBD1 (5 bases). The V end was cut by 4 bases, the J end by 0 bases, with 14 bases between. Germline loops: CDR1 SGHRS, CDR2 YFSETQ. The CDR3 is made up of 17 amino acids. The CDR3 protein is CASSPGHVSSYNSPLHF. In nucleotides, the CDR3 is TGCGCCAGCAGCCCTGGACACGTGAGCTCCTATAATTCACCCCTCCACTTT.

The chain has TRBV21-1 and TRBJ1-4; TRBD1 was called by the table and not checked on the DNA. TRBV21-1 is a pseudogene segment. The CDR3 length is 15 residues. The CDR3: CASSEGQKDNEKLFF. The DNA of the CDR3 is TGTGCCAGCAGCGAAGGACAGAAGGATAATGAAAAACTGTTTTTT.

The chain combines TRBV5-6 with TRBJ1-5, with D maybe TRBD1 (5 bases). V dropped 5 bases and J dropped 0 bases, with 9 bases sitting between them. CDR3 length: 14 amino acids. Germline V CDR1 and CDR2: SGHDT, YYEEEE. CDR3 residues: CASRGQHSNQPQHF. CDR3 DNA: TGTGCCAGCAGGGGGCAGCATAGCAATCAGCCCCAGCATTTT.

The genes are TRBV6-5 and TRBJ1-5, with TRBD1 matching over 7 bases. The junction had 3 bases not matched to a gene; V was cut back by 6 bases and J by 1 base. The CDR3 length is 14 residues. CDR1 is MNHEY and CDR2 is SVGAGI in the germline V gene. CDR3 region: CASREQGSNQPQHF. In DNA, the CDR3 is TGTGCCAGCAGAGAACAGGGGAGCAATCAGCCCCAGCATTTT.

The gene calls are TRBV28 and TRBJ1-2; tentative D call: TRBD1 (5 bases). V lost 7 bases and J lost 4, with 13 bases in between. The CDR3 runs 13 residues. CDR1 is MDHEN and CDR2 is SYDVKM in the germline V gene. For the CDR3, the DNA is TGTGCCAGCAAGGGGTTGAGTTCCTATGGCTACACCTTC. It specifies CASKGLSSYGYTF.

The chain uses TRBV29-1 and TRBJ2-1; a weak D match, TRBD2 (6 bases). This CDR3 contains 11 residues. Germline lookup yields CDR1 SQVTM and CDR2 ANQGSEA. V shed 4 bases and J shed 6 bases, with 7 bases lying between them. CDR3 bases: TGCAGCGTTGGGAGGGGCAATGAGCAGTTCTTC. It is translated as CSVGRGNEQFF.

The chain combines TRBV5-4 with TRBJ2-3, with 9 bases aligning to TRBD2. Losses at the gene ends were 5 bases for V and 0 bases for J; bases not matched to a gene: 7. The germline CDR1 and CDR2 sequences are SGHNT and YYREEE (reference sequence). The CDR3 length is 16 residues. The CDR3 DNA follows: TGTGCCAGCAGGGCTCCGCGGGAGGGAAGCACAGATACGCAGTATTTT. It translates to CASRAPREGSTDTQYF.